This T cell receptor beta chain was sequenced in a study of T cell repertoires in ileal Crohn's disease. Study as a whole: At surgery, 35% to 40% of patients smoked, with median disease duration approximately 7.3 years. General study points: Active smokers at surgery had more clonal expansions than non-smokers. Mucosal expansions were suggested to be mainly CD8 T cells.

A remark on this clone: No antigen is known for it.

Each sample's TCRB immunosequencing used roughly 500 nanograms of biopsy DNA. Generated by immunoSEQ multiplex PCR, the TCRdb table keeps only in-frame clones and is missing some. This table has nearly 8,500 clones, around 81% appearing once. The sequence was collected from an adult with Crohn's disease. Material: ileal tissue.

CDR3 sequence reads: CASSREPRQLETQYF. CDR3 DNA: TGTGCCAGCAGCCGCGAACCTAGACAGTTAGAGACCCAGTACTTC. The V and J genes are TRBV7-2 and TRBJ2-5, with D perhaps matching TRBD1 (5 bases). Deletions cut 5 bases from V and 4 bases from J, with 17 bases between. CDR3 length equals 15 residues. Germline CDR1 and CDR2: SGHTA and FQGNSA.